One and the same sample provided the 10 T cell receptor beta chains below, sequenced in a study of blood T cell repertoires in COVID-19. Sequenced by immunoSEQ multiplex PCR; TCRdb stores in-frame clones only, minus some. In the table there are 290,000 or so clones, roughly 86% of which are singletons. The sequenced sample consisted of PBMCs or T cells enriched from blood (not recorded which). These TCRs come from a woman under 30 who had recovered from COVID-19.

This chain connects TRBV5-1 to TRBJ1-2, with D unclear. The ends were cut back, 4 bases at V and 0 bases at J, with 16 bases in the middle. This CDR3 spans 16 amino acids. Germline loops: CDR1 SGHRS, CDR2 YFSETQ. As DNA, the CDR3 is TGCGCCAGCAGCGTGGGGTCGGGGTCCTCTAACTATGGCTACACCTTC. Residues: CASSVGSGSSNYGYTF. Using reference TRBV5-1 and TRBJ1-2 for the parts outside the CDR3, the full variable domain is KAGVTQTPRYLIKTRGQQVTLSCSPISGHRSVSWYQQTPGQGLQFLFEYFSETQRNKGNFPGRFSGRQFSNSRSEMNVSTLELGDSALYLCASSVGSGSSNYGYTFGSGTRLTVV.

The J gene is TRBJ1-4, the V gene TRBV7-2; D is possibly TRBD1 (5 bases). The ends were cut back, 4 bases at V and 7 bases at J, with 16 bases in the middle. This CDR3 spans 15 amino acids. Germline lookup yields CDR1 SGHTA and CDR2 FQGNSA. The CDR3 loop is CASSSRTLRSEKLFF. CDR3 bases: TGTGCCAGCAGCTCAAGGACATTACGGAGTGAAAAACTGTTTTTT.

J is TRBJ2-5 and V is TRBV3-1 (or the pseudogene TRBV3-2), with a tentative D call TRBD1 (5 bases). V was cut by 1 base and J by 3 bases, with 9 bases left in between. The CDR3 loop spans 14 amino acids. The germline V gene encodes CDR1 LGHDT and CDR2 YNNKEL (reference sequence). In nucleotides, the CDR3 is TGTGCCAGCAGCCAAGGCAGGGTTAAAGAGACCCAGTACTTC. It yields the protein CASSQGRVKETQYF.

This clone was observed a single time. The chain has TRBV7-6 and TRBJ1-1; D call uncertain. Trimming took off 5 bases at V and 6 bases at J, with 19 bases between the two ends. The CDR3 contains 15 residues. CDR1 is SGHVS, CDR2 FNYEAQ, per germline. CDR3 nucleotide sequence: TGTGCCAGCAGCCTTAGAACTAATTCAGTGCCTGAAGCTTTCTTT. It codes for CASSLRTNSVPEAFF.

The CDR3 is CSAWGTAEQYF. CDR3 nucleotides: TGCAGTGCTTGGGGGACAGCCGAGCAGTACTTC. The V gene is TRBV20-1, the J gene TRBJ2-7, with 7 bases aligning to TRBD1. Germline trimming cut 5 bases from V and 6 bases from J; bases unmatched to any gene: 4. CDR1 and CDR2 (germline): DFQATT, SNEGSKA (reference sequence). The CDR3 has 11 residues.

In this sample, this clone turned up a few times. The chain recombines TRBV15 with TRBJ2-1, with 11 bases identical to TRBD2. Trimming took 3 bases from V and 9 from J; bases not matched to a gene: 7. The length of the CDR3 is 15 residues. CDR1 is LNHNV, CDR2 YYDKDF, per germline (reference sequence). The CDR3 nucleotides read TGTGCCACCAGCAGTATACTAGCGGGAGTTGGTGAGCAGTTCTTC. This gives the protein CATSSILAGVGEQFF.

This clone was recorded many times. The chain carries TRBV27 and TRBJ2-1; 9 bases fit TRBD2. CDR1 and CDR2 (germline): MNHEY, SMNVEV (reference sequence). CDR3 length equals 15 residues. V shed 5 bases, J shed 0 bases, and the junction held 2 bases outside the gene matches. This CDR3 reads CASSHSGSSYNEQFF. The CDR3 DNA is TGTGCCAGCAGTCATAGCGGGAGCTCCTACAATGAGCAGTTCTTC.

The V and J genes are TRBV21-1 and TRBJ1-5; the table's D call, TRBD1, has no DNA check behind it. TRBV21-1 is shown as a pseudogene. CDR3 length: 17 amino acids. CDR3 in DNA: TGTGCCAGCAGCCCCCGCTTTGGGACAGGGGGCGGTCAGCCCCAGCATTTT. The encoded protein is CASSPRFGTGGGQPQHF.

This rearrangement joins TRBV2 to TRBJ1-2; the match to TRBD1 covers 9 bases. This CDR3 is 14 amino acids long. In germline, CDR1 is SNHLY, CDR2 FYNNEI. CDR3 sequence: CGRDRDQTNYGYTF. Here the CDR3 DNA reads TGTGGCCGGGACAGGGACCAAACTAACTATGGCTACACCTTC.

The V and J genes are TRBV4-1 and TRBJ2-7, with 9 bases that match TRBD1. With V trimmed by 3 bases and J by 6 bases, 9 bases remained unmatched. The germline CDR1 and CDR2 sequences are MGHRA and YSYEKL. The CDR3 totals 15 residues. CDR3: CASSQVEGQGGEQYF. CDR3 nucleotide sequence: TGCGCCAGCAGCCAGGTCGAGGGACAGGGCGGCGAGCAGTACTTC.